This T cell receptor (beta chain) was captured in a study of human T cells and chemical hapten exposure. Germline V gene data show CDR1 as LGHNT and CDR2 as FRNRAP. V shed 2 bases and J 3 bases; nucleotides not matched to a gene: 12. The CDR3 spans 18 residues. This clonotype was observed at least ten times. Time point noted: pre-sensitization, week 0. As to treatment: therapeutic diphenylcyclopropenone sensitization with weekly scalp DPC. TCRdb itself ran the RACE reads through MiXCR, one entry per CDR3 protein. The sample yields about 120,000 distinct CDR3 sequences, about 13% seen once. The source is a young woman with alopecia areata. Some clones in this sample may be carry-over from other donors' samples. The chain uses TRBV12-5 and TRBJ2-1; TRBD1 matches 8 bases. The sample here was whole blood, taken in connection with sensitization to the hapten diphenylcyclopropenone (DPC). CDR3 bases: TGTGCTAGTGGTTTGAGAGAAACGAACAGGGGGAACTACAATGAGCAGTTCTTC. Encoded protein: CASGLRETNRGNYNEQFF.